These T cell receptor beta chains were read from a single sample in a study of shared T cell receptors in the human thymus. The table came from immunoSEQ multiplex PCR; TCRdb's copy has only in-frame clones and leaves some out. The sample lists 65,000 to 70,000 clones; about 95% were seen once. The sequenced sample was thymocytes. These receptors came from a human donor. Each CDR3 is given with its conserved first and last residue. The D gene is left open where the match is weak. Clone size is stated in some rows and not others, as once, few, many or a class when expanded.

>NA|TRBV6-6|NA|TRBJ2-7
CASGKGLAYEQYF
TGTGCCAGCGGGAAGGGCCTGGCCTACGAGCAGTACTTC
>TRBD1|TRBV7-2|NA|TRBJ1-5
CASSLQGAHQPQHF
TGTGCCAGCAGCCTGCAGGGGGCTCATCAGCCCCAGCATTTT
>NA|TRBV19|NA|TRBJ1-6
CASNPTWDSPLHF
TGTGCCAGTAACCCTACTTGGGATTCACCCCTCCACTTT
>TRBD1|TRBV28|once|TRBJ1-2
CASSFDRGVSDYTF
TGTGCCAGCAGTTTCGACAGGGGTGTATCCGACTACACCTTC
>NA|TRBV28|NA|TRBJ1-2
CASSFSGNWDHYGYTF
TGTGCCAGCAGTTTCTCCGGGAACTGGGACCATTATGGCTACACCTTC
>NA|TRBV7-2|NA|TRBJ1-5
CASSPPHTGRRERNQPQHF
TGTGCCAGCAGCCCCCCTCACACCGGTCGACGGGAACGTAATCAGCCCCAGCATTTT
>NA|TRBV5-5|NA|TRBJ1-2
CASSLVKTAGEPNYGYTF
TGTGCCAGCAGCTTGGTTAAGACGGCAGGGGAACCTAACTATGGCTACACCTTC
>NA|TRBV21-1|NA|TRBJ2-1
CARLAGNNEQFF
TGTGCCAGACTAGCGGGGAACAATGAGCAGTTCTTC
>NA|TRBV27|NA|TRBJ2-3
CASSLADTQYF
TGTGCCAGCAGTTTGGCAGATACGCAGTATTTT
>TRBD1|TRBV4-3|NA|TRBJ1-1
CASSPINRQGMNTEAFF
TGCGCCAGCAGCCCGATAAACCGACAGGGGATGAACACTGAAGCTTTCTTT
>TRBD2|TRBV18|NA|TRBJ2-6
CASSLPSRVRTSGGPNSGANVLTF
TGTGCCAGCTCACTTCCGAGCAGGGTACGGACTAGCGGGGGCCCTAACTCTGGGGCCAACGTCCTGACTTTC
>NA|TRBV5-6|NA|TRBJ1-1
CASIKSRGARNTEAFF
TGTGCCAGCATCAAATCGAGGGGGGCACGGAATACTGAAGCTTTCTTT
>NA|TRBV5-1|NA|TRBJ1-2
CASSPAGSLDGYTF
TGCGCCAGCAGCCCGGCTGGGAGTTTGGATGGCTACACCTTC
>NA|TRBV11-1|NA|TRBJ2-1
CASSPLAGEQFF
TGTGCCAGCAGTCCCCTAGCCGGTGAGCAGTTCTTC
>NA|TRBV7-5|NA|TRBJ2-4
CARSSTGWVSKNIQYF
TGTGCCAGAAGCTCGACAGGGTGGGTTTCCAAAAACATTCAGTACTTC
>NA|TRBV6-5|NA|TRBJ1-1
CASRGAVTEAFF
TGTGCCAGCAGAGGGGCTGTCACTGAAGCTTTCTTT
>TRBD2|TRBV4-2|NA|TRBJ2-5
CASSLQRGGRETQYF
TGTGCCAGCAGCCTGCAGCGGGGGGGCAGGGAGACCCAGTACTTC
>TRBD2|TRBV6-5|NA|TRBJ2-7
CASSTGGLPYEQYF
TGTGCCAGCAGTACGGGGGGACTCCCCTACGAGCAGTACTTC